Included here is one TCR beta chain sequence, with context. Its antigen is unknown. This CDR3 region has 15 residues. V trimming: 5 bases; J trimming: 2 bases; junction bases outside the gene matches: 4. Per germline, CDR1 SGHTA and CDR2 FQGTGA. This sample is part of a study of shared clonotypes between healthy human individuals. Regarding the study as a whole: Donor clonotype sharing was expected to depend on sequencing depth.

The genomic DNA of each subset was split evenly across several immunoSEQ plates. Sequencing used immunoSEQ multiplex PCR; TCRdb keeps in-frame clones, though not all of them. The sample carries around 530,000 clones, around 77% recorded once. Input material: PBMCs. The source is a woman aged 40 to 50 in good health. Some clones in this sample may be carry-over from other donors' samples. J is TRBJ2-1 and V is TRBV7-3; TRBD2 matches at 9 bases. The CDR3 loop reads CASSPGTSTYNEQFF. CDR3 nucleotides: TGTGCCAGCAGCCCCGGGACTAGCACCTACAATGAGCAGTTCTTC.